This T cell receptor (beta chain) was identified in a study of blood T cell repertoires in COVID-19. As originally analysed: Reference gene primer amplification gave nucleated cell count estimates. Using immunoSEQ multiplex PCR, the repertoire was profiled, and TCRdb retains in-frame clones only, with some absent. V and J calls plus clone size are reproduced from that table; the DNA served to infer D and trimming. The data contain about 190,000 clones, roughly four fifths of them singletons. This CDR3 is built from 16 residues. The junction had 7 bases not matched to a gene; V was cut back by 4 bases and J by 1 base. Germline V gene data show CDR1 as SGDLS and CDR2 as YYNGEE.

The TCR comes from a woman in her seventies with active or convalescent COVID-19. Source material: peripheral blood. The rearrangement joins TRBV9 to TRBJ2-2; 7 bases fit TRBD1. The CDR3 here is CASSPFHRGNTGELFF. The CDR3 DNA is TGTGCCAGCAGCCCCTTTCACAGGGGGAACACCGGGGAGCTGTTTTTT.